The rows below give T cell receptor beta chains drawn from one sample of a study of breast tumors, draining lymph nodes, adjacent tissues. TCRdb re-derived calls from the multiplex PCR reads in MiXCR, one entry per CDR3 protein. Of about 140,000 distinct CDR3 sequences listed, under 25% are singletons. The source material was axillary lymph node tissue. These receptors originate from a female donor with breast cancer. Some clones in this sample may be carry-over from other donors' samples. CDR3s include the opening cysteine and the closing phenylalanine or tryptophan. A D gene is named only where the DNA matches it firmly. Clone size is stated in some rows and not others, as once, few, many or a class when expanded.

j_call clone_size v_call d_call cdr3_aa cdr3_nt
TRBJ2-3 many TRBV19 - CASSEQLSTDTQYF TGTGCCAGTAGTGAGCAGCTCAGCACAGATACGCAGTATTTT
TRBJ2-1 many TRBV20-1 - CSARGGVYNEQFF TGCAGTGCTAGAGGGGGCGTATACAATGAGCAGTTCTTC
TRBJ1-6 many TRBV7-2 - CASSFIRHDNSPLHF TGTGCCAGCAGCTTTATCCGACATGATAATTCACCCCTCCACTTT
TRBJ2-5 many TRBV5-6 TRBD1 CASSRRDRGKGETQYF TGTGCCAGCAGCCGCCGGGACAGGGGCAAGGGAGAGACCCAGTACTTC
TRBJ2-2 - TRBV7-6 TRBD2 CASRRASGDTGELFF TGTGCCAGCAGACGGGCTAGCGGGGACACCGGGGAGCTGTTTTTT
TRBJ2-2 - TRBV6-1 TRBD2 CASSKASGNTGELFF TGTGCCAGCAGCAAGGCTAGCGGGAACACCGGGGAGCTGTTTTTT
TRBJ2-7 many TRBV7-9 TRBD2 CASSLVGGSVGEQYF TGTGCCAGCAGCTTAGTCGGCGGGAGCGTAGGCGAGCAGTACTTC
TRBJ1-5 - TRBV6-1 - CASSEFDQGRNQPQHF TGTGCCAGCAGTGAATTTGACCAGGGGCGCAATCAGCCCCAGCATTTT
TRBJ2-7 many TRBV15 - CATSRDVLADEQYF TGTGCCACCAGCAGAGATGTATTAGCGGACGAGCAGTACTTC
TRBJ2-3 - TRBV20-1 - CSARDRGRGSDAQYF TGCAGTGCTAGAGATCGGGGCAGGGGTTCCGATGCGCAGTATTTT
TRBJ2-5 many TRBV7-2 - CASSQSETQYF TGTGCCAGCAGCCAATCAGAGACCCAGTACTTC
TRBJ1-4 few TRBV6-5 - CASSYRPPGSTNEKLSF TGTGCCAGCAGTTACCGTCCCCCCGGGTCAACTAATGAAAAACTGTCTTTT
TRBJ2-5 few TRBV28 - CASRGGRDIETQYF TGTGCCAGCAGAGGTGGAAGGGACATTGAGACCCAGTACTTC
TRBJ2-7 - TRBV27 - CASSLSGDTRSEQYF TGTGCCAGCAGTTTATCGGGGGACACAAGAAGCGAGCAGTACTTC
TRBJ2-7 many TRBV20-1 - CSARGVPYEQYF TGCAGTGCTAGAGGGGTACCCTACGAGCAGTACTTC